This TCR beta chain derives from a study of beta chain features in type 1 diabetes. Whole-study results and caveats: TCRB CDR3s were moderately but significantly shorter in Type 1 diabetes patients in all four CD4+ subsets. Over-representation of high TCR-expressing cells was a possible consequence of cDNA sequencing. Equally in patients and controls, shorter templates might have been favored by PCR.

Sampling consisted of one heparinised blood draw per donor, averaging around 100 mL. This clone turned up a few times. Antigen specificity is unknown. The CDR3 is 14 residues long. The ends lost 3 bases at V and 4 bases at J; junction bases unmatched: 6. Germline V gene lookup returns CDR1 SGHTA and CDR2 FQGNSA. The authors reverse transcribed all of the isolated RNA, so sequencing captured expressed TCRB transcripts. Mean read depth for naive, central memory and regulatory T cell samples was approximately 3.57 million reads. Clones were read by immunoSEQ multiplex PCR, and TCRdb kept only the in-frame ones, dropping some. Among approximately 160,000 clones listed, about a tenth were seen once.

This sequence joins TRBV7-2 and TRBJ2-7; 7 nucleotides match TRBD2. Sequenced sample: central memory CD4+ T cells from blood. The clonotype comes from a man aged 30 to 45 with type 1 diabetes. Here the CDR3 DNA reads TGTGCCAGCAGCTTGCGCGGGAGTCAGTACGAGCAGTACTTC. Translated: CASSLRGSQYEQYF.